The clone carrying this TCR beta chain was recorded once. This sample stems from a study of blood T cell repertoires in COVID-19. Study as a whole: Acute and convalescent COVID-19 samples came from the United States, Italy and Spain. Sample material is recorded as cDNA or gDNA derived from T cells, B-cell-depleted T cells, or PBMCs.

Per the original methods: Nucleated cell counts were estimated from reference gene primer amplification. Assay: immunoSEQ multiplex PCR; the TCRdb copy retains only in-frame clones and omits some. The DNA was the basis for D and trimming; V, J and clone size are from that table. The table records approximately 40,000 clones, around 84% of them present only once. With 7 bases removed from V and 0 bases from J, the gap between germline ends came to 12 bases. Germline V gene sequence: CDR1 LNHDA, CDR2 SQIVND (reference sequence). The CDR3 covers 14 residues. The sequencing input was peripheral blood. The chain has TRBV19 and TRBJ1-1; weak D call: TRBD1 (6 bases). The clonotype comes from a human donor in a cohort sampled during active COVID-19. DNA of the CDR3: TGTGCCAGTACCCCTACAGGGTTGAACACTGAAGCTTTCTTT. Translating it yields CASTPTGLNTEAFF. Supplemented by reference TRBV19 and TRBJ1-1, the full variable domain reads DGGITQSPKYLFRKEGQNVTLSCEQNLNHDAMYWYRQDPGQGLRLIYYSQIVNDFQKGDIAEGYSVSREKKESFPLTVTSAQKNPTAFYLCASTPTGLNTEAFFGQGTRLTVV.